A single sample gave rise to the 14 T cell receptor beta chains below, sequenced in a study of Graves' ophthalmopathy and Graves' hyperthyroidism. Using RNA transcripts, the TCR beta CDR3 regions were amplified. An opening RT-PCR round employed HTBI primers and preceded a second-round multiplex PCR. TCRdb used MiXCR to reprocess the multiplex PCR reads, holding one entry per CDR3 protein. The sample contains over 450,000 distinct CDR3 sequences, approximately 14% of which appear only once. The sample comprised blood. These receptor sequences come from a woman aged 25 to 45 with Graves' ophthalmopathy.

At least ten counts were recorded for this clonotype. J is TRBJ1-2 and V is TRBV10-3; D is ambiguous. The CDR3 extends over 11 amino acids. The germline CDR1 and CDR2 sequences are ENHRY and SYGVKD. The germline V and J ends were trimmed by 7 bases and 3 bases, with 6 bases remaining between them. The CDR3 protein is CAIKIDYGYTF. CDR3 in DNA: TGTGCCATCAAAATTGACTATGGCTACACCTTC.

This clonotype has a count of ten or more. This rearrangement joins TRBV12-3 or TRBV12-4 to TRBJ2-2, with 9 bases identical to TRBD2. The CDR3 has 15 residues. After removal of 10 bases from V and 1 base from J, the junction contained 7 bases not matched to a gene. CDR3 amino acids: CAIAGAHLNTGELFF. DNA for the CDR3: TGTGCCATAGCGGGGGCCCACCTGAACACCGGGGAGCTGTTTTTT.

As regards this clonotype: Since no conserved phenylalanine or tryptophan closes the CDR3, a read error is the likely cause. The limits of the CDR3 on the DNA are not certain, so only TCRdb's listed CDR3 is given. CDR3 sequence reads: CASSLTGTAEACY. This chain joins TRBV7-3 and TRBJ1-1; no DNA check was done on the table's D call, TRBD1. Including both end residues, the CDR3 is 13 amino acids long. CDR1 SGHTA and CDR2 FQGTGA come from the germline V gene.

This clonotype occurred many times. This sequence joins TRBV2 and TRBJ2-7, with 7 bases that match TRBD1. The germline V gene encodes CDR1 SNHLY and CDR2 FYNNEI. Trimming removed 10 bases from V and 6 bases from J; junction bases left unmatched: 6. This CDR3 region has 11 residues. CDR3 DNA sequence: TGTGCCATGCTTACAGGGGCCGAGCAGTACTTC. Translated, it gives CAMLTGAEQYF. Full variable domain (rest looked up from reference TRBV2 and TRBJ2-7): EPEVTQTPSHQVTQMGQEVILRCVPISNHLYFYWYRQILGQKVEFLVSFYNNEISEKSEIFDDQFSVERPDGSNFTLKIRSTKLEDSAMYFCAMLTGAEQYFGPGTRLTVT.

This clonotype has ten or more counts. The J gene is TRBJ2-5, the V gene TRBV29-1; the match to TRBD2 covers 7 bases. This CDR3 contains 13 residues. Germline lookup yields CDR1 SQVTM and CDR2 ANQGSEA. After removal of 3 bases from V and 4 bases from J, the junction contained 5 bases not matched to a gene. The CDR3 spells CSVEGPGGETQYF. The DNA of the CDR3 is TGCAGCGTTGAGGGGCCGGGAGGAGAGACCCAGTACTTC.

This clonotype has ten or more counts. This rearrangement joins TRBV6-5 to TRBJ2-7; 8 nucleotides align to TRBD1. The CDR3 runs 14 residues. Trimming removed 5 bases from V and 5 bases from J; junction bases left unmatched: 8. In germline, CDR1 is MNHEY, CDR2 SVGAGI. DNA for the CDR3: TGTGCCAGCAGTAACCGGGACAGGTCCGACGAGCAGTACTTC. The encoded protein is CASSNRDRSDEQYF.

The V and J genes are TRBV28 and TRBJ1-2; 8 bases line up with TRBD1. V was clipped by 5 bases and J by 5 bases; unmatched bases: 10. Looked up from germline, CDR1 is MDHEN and CDR2 is SYDVKM. The CDR3 totals 15 residues. Here the CDR3 DNA reads TGTGCCAGCAGTAAAACAGGGGGGATCTTTTATGGCTACACCTTC. Its protein product is CASSKTGGIFYGYTF.

This clonotype was observed at least ten times. The chain links TRBV28 to TRBJ1-1, with 7 bases matching TRBD1. Germline CDR1 is MDHEN and CDR2 is SYDVKM. V lost 6 bases, J lost 0 bases, and 16 bases stayed unmatched. The CDR3 length is 18 residues. This chain's CDR3 is CASSTPKTGNEMNTEAFF. CDR3 coding DNA: TGTGCCAGCAGCACACCGAAGACAGGGAATGAGATGAACACTGAAGCTTTCTTT.

As regards this clonotype: At one end the junction does not follow the germline gene, possibly because of a read error. The genes are TRBV2 and TRBJ1-2; no reliable D call. Germline assignment: CDR1 SNHLY and CDR2 FYNNEI. The CDR3 length is 11 residues. CDR3 sequence: CASTEMDGYTF. Here the CDR3 DNA reads TGTGCCAGCACTGAAATGGATGGTTACACCTTC. Filled out from reference TRBV2 and TRBJ1-2, the complete variable domain reads EPEVTQTPSHQVTQMGQEVILRCVPISNHLYFYWYRQILGQKVEFLVSFYNNEISEKSEIFDDQFSVERPDGSNFTLKIRSTKLEDSAMYFCASTEMDGYTFGSGTRLTVV.

The sample holds many counts of this clonotype. The chain links TRBV20-1 to TRBJ2-7, with D uncertain. The CDR3 has 12 residues. Germline-derived CDR1 and CDR2 are DFQATT and SNEGSKA (reference sequence). Trimming stripped 4 bases from V and 0 bases from J, with 7 bases between. The CDR3 protein is CSAIGGSYEQYF. The CDR3 DNA sequence: TGCAGTGCTATCGGCGGCTCCTACGAGCAGTACTTC.

The table lists this clonotype with a few counts. This chain joins TRBV4-1 and TRBJ2-7; possibly TRBD2 for D (5 bases). Germline V gene sequence: CDR1 MGHRA, CDR2 YSYEKL. V was pared by 4 bases and J by 2 bases, with 12 bases between. The length of the CDR3 is 14 residues. The CDR3 loop reads CASSPGTRTYEQYF. CDR3 sequence (DNA): TGCGCCAGCAGCCCCGGTACTAGAACCTACGAGCAGTACTTC.

This clonotype appeared a few times. The chain uses TRBV24-1 and TRBJ2-2; D is uncertain. V was pared by 7 bases and J by 6 bases, with 20 bases between. The germline V gene has CDR1 KGHDR and CDR2 SFDVKD. The CDR3 covers 16 residues. This CDR3 is CATRSLDEVRAGELFF. Here the CDR3 DNA reads TGTGCCACCAGGAGCTTAGACGAAGTCCGAGCCGGGGAGCTGTTTTTT.

This clonotype has ten or more counts. The chain has TRBV2 and TRBJ1-2, with D unresolved. Germline loops: CDR1 SNHLY, CDR2 FYNNEI. CDR3 length equals 10 residues. V lost 9 bases and J lost 4, with 6 bases in between. The CDR3 nucleotides are TGTGCCAGTTTCAGCTATGGCTACACCTTC. It yields the protein CASFSYGYTF.

Ten or more counts support this clonotype. The chain employs TRBV27 and TRBJ2-6; no clear D gene. CDR1 and CDR2 from the germline V gene are MNHEY and SMNVEV (reference sequence). CDR3 length: 15 amino acids. Trimming removed 3 bases from V and 0 bases from J, with 6 bases in between. The CDR3 loop reads CASSFLYSGANVLTF. The CDR3 bases are TGTGCCAGCAGTTTTCTGTACTCTGGGGCCAACGTCCTGACTTTC.